These 24 T cell receptor beta chains originate from one sample sequenced in a study of CD8 T cells in ankylosing spondylitis. Broader study findings: Made up of under 10 highly homologous variants, a TCR beta motif appeared characteristic of ankylosing spondylitis blood.

What these receptors recognize is not known. TCRdb passed the 5' RACE reads through MiXCR, listing each CDR3 protein once. Counted here are about 800,000 distinct CDR3 sequences, about an eighth occurring once; the ten biggest clones make up around 0.51%. The sequencing sample was made of blood, either unsorted or a sorted T cell fraction (not recorded which). The source of these receptors is a male donor with ankylosing spondylitis.

This clonotype was seen a handful of times. The V and J genes are TRBV20-1 and TRBJ1-1, with D perhaps TRBD1 (5 bases). The V end lost 0 bases, the J end lost 5 bases, and 13 bases lay between the germline ends. The CDR3 contains 14 residues. CDR1 and CDR2 from the germline V gene are DFQATT and SNEGSKA (reference sequence). The CDR3 DNA follows: TGCAGTGCTAGAGATCGGAAGGGGCTGACTGAAGCTTTCTTT. Protein sequence: CSARDRKGLTEAFF.

The chain uses TRBV5-1 and TRBJ1-4, with unresolved D. V gave up 2 bases and J gave up 3 bases, with 8 bases separating them. This CDR3 comprises 14 residues. From germline, CDR1 is SGHRS and CDR2 YFSETQ. The CDR3 DNA reads as TGCGCCAGCAGCTTACAGAGCGCTAATGAAAAACTGTTTTTT. This encodes CASSLQSANEKLFF.

Ten or more counts support this clonotype. The genes are TRBV6-1 and TRBJ2-4; 7 bases match TRBD2. With 6 bases clipped from V and 6 bases from J, the junction kept 11 bases outside the gene matches. The CDR3 consists of 15 residues. Germline values: CDR1 MNHNS, CDR2 SASEGT. The CDR3 reads CASSSTTGGGNIQYF. The CDR3 nucleotides read TGTGCCAGCAGCTCTACAACGGGGGGTGGAAACATTCAGTACTTC.

There are a few counts of this clonotype. As DNA, the CDR3 is TGTGCCAGCAGCCAAGCAATGCAAGGAGATACGCAGTATTTT. Its protein product is CASSQAMQGDTQYF. The chain carries TRBV3-1 and TRBJ2-3; no reliable D call. Looked up from germline, CDR1 is LGHDT and CDR2 is YNNKEL (reference sequence). Trimming stripped 1 base from V and 5 bases from J, with 10 bases between. The CDR3 loop spans 14 amino acids.

The chain is built from TRBV7-2 and TRBJ1-6, with D possibly matching TRBD1 (6 bases). Germline CDR1 reads SGHTA; CDR2 reads FQGNSA. V lost 9 bases and J 5 bases, leaving 20 bases between the germline ends. The CDR3 has 16 residues. The CDR3 DNA reads TGTGCCAGAAAAGGGATCACAGGGCTGAATAATTCACCCCTCCACTTT. Protein: CARKGITGLNNSPLHF.

This clonotype has at least ten counts. This chain connects TRBV4-3 to TRBJ2-1; no definite D call. Trimming stripped 0 bases from V and 6 bases from J, with 6 bases between. Germline assignment: CDR1 LGHNA and CDR2 YSLEER. There are 13 residues in the CDR3. CDR3 sequence reads: CASSQDRFNEQFF. The CDR3 nucleotides are TGCGCCAGCAGCCAAGACAGGTTCAATGAGCAGTTCTTC.

The chain couples TRBV18 to TRBJ1-5; D unresolved. Germline values: CDR1 KGHSH, CDR2 LQKENI. The CDR3 totals 17 residues. The V end was cut by 3 bases, the J end by 5 bases, with 20 bases between. The CDR3 is CASSPFTAGSQYQPQHF. CDR3 bases: TGTGCCAGCTCACCGTTTACAGCGGGCAGCCAGTATCAGCCCCAGCATTTT.

Ten or more counts support this clonotype. This sequence joins TRBV12-3 or TRBV12-4 and TRBJ2-5; D possibly corresponds to TRBD2 (6 bases). V lost 8 bases and J lost 5, with 18 bases in between. CDR3 length: 14 residues. The CDR3 sequence: CASSWRDGAETQYF. Here the CDR3 DNA reads TGTGCCAGCTCCTGGAGGGACGGAGCGGAGACCCAGTACTTC.

The V gene is TRBV28, the J gene TRBJ2-1, with 7 nucleotides matching TRBD1. Per the germline V gene, CDR1 is MDHEN and CDR2 is SYDVKM. There are 15 residues in the CDR3. With 5 bases clipped from V and 5 bases from J, the junction kept 9 bases outside the gene matches. This chain's CDR3 is CASSRLTTGDNEQFF. DNA for the CDR3: TGTGCCAGCAGTCGATTGACTACAGGGGACAATGAGCAGTTCTTC.

The chain uses TRBV6-2 or TRBV6-3 and TRBJ2-6, with D hard to call. CDR3 length: 13 residues. V gave up 8 bases and J gave up 2 bases, with 7 bases separating them. Per the germline V gene, CDR1 is MNHEY and CDR2 is SVGEGT. CDR3 in amino acids: CASLKAGANVLTF. CDR3 bases: TGTGCCAGCTTAAAGGCTGGGGCCAACGTCCTGACTTTC.

This clonotype has a handful of counts. J is TRBJ2-1 and V is TRBV10-3; weak D call: TRBD1 (5 bases). Trimming took 7 bases from V and 9 from J, leaving 16 bases between them. CDR3 length: 13 amino acids. Germline lookup yields CDR1 ENHRY and CDR2 SYGVKD. CDR3 residues: CAIKTGQGGEQFF. Here the CDR3 DNA reads TGTGCCATCAAGACGGGCCAGGGCGGTGAGCAGTTCTTC.

There are a few counts of this clonotype. This rearrangement joins TRBV15 to TRBJ2-5; no firm D call. This CDR3 has 14 amino acids. V was pared by 0 bases and J by 3 bases, with 8 bases between. The V gene's germline CDR1 is LNHNV and CDR2 YYDKDF (reference sequence). Here the CDR3 reads CATSRDQPEETQYF. The CDR3 DNA reads TGTGCCACCAGCAGAGATCAGCCGGAAGAGACCCAGTACTTC.

This clonotype was recorded a few times. The chain uses TRBV6-2 or TRBV6-3 and TRBJ2-3; 8 bases line up with TRBD2. The germline gives CDR1 MNHEY, CDR2 SVGEGT. The CDR3 runs to 16 residues. V dropped 7 bases and J dropped 0; count of bases not matched to a gene: 9. The CDR3 DNA reads as TGTGCCAGCACCCCCCCCCGCGGGAGGAGCACAGATACGCAGTATTTT. It codes for CASTPPRGRSTDTQYF.

Remarks on this clonotype: Because it lacks the conserved phenylalanine or tryptophan at the end, this CDR3 is likely a read error. The chain links TRBV27 to TRBJ1-2; 8 nucleotides agree with TRBD1. Per the germline V gene, CDR1 is MNHEY and CDR2 is SMNVEV (reference sequence). The CDR3 loop spans 14 amino acids. V shed 3 bases, J shed 5 bases, and the junction held 5 bases outside the gene matches. The chain's CDR3 is CASSLTGQDYGYTY. The CDR3 DNA reads as TGTGCCAGCAGTTTGACGGGACAGGATTATGGCTACACCTAC.

This clonotype was recorded at least ten times. The rearrangement joins TRBV7-3 to TRBJ2-2; 7 nucleotides match TRBD1. V shed 6 bases and J 9 bases; nucleotides not matched to a gene: 4. The CDR3 runs to 12 residues. Germline CDR1 is SGHTA and CDR2 is FQGTGA. CDR3 in DNA: TGTGCCAGCAGTAGACAGGGTCGGGAGCTGTTTTTT. It is translated as CASSRQGRELFF.

The table lists this clonotype with a few counts. V gene TRBV12-3 or TRBV12-4 combines with J gene TRBJ2-4, with 12 bases identical to TRBD1. The CDR3 runs to 13 residues. Trimming cost V 6 bases and J 13 bases; bases outside gene matches: 7. The CDR3 nucleotides read TGTGCCAGCAGCTCCGGGACAGGGGGCTCGCAGTACTTC. Translation gives CASSSGTGGSQYF.

There are many counts of this clonotype. This rearrangement joins TRBV20-1 to TRBJ2-2; 7 positions match TRBD2. This CDR3 region has 14 residues. CDR1 DFQATT and CDR2 SNEGSKA come from the germline V gene (reference sequence). With V trimmed by 2 bases and J by 3 bases, 3 bases remained unmatched. This CDR3 reads CSARREVDTGELFF. The DNA of the CDR3 is TGCAGTGCTAGACGGGAGGTTGACACCGGGGAGCTGTTTTTT.

The rearrangement links TRBV20-1 to TRBJ1-4, with 7 positions matching TRBD1. The V gene end was trimmed by 5 bases and the J gene end by 0 bases; junction bases not matched to a gene: 6. The CDR3 spans 15 residues. Germline V CDR1 and CDR2: DFQATT, SNEGSKA (reference sequence). CDR3: CSAGGTVATNEKLFF. DNA for the CDR3: TGCAGTGCTGGTGGGACAGTTGCAACTAATGAAAAACTGTTTTTT.

The table lists this clonotype with many counts. CDR3 coding DNA: TGCAGCGCCTCAGGCTATGGCACAGATACGCAGTATTTT. It specifies CSASGYGTDTQYF. J is TRBJ2-3 and V is TRBV29-1; D unclear. The germline V gene encodes CDR1 SQVTM and CDR2 ANQGSEA. The germline V and J ends were trimmed by 7 bases and 1 base, with 12 bases remaining between them. The CDR3 covers 13 residues.

V gene TRBV4-3 combines with J gene TRBJ1-1; 9 bases are shared with TRBD1. Germline assignment: CDR1 LGHNA and CDR2 YSLEER. J gave up 4 bases and V 0 bases, and 9 bases lay outside the gene matches. The CDR3 length is 17 residues. The CDR3 reads CASSQDVRRQGGTEAFF. CDR3 DNA: TGCGCCAGCAGCCAAGACGTAAGGAGACAGGGGGGCACTGAAGCTTTCTTT.

This sequence joins TRBV12-3 or TRBV12-4 and TRBJ2-7; possible D gene TRBD1, 6 bases. V was clipped by 5 bases and J by 6 bases, with 11 bases between them. The CDR3 loop spans 12 amino acids. CDR3 amino acids: CASSKQGSEQYF. The CDR3 nucleotides read TGTGCCAGCAGTAAACAGGGTTCCGAGCAGTACTTC.

Details on this clonotype: Just one base apart from a much larger clone, this may be a read error. The CDR3 protein is CASSLQQGSTWELFF. In nucleotides, the CDR3 is TGCGCCAGCAGCTTGCAGCAGGGATCAACCTGGGAGCTGTTTTTT. V usage is TRBV5-1 and J usage is TRBJ2-2; a possible D gene is TRBD1 (5 bases). Germline V gene data show CDR1 as SGHRS and CDR2 as YFSETQ. Trimming removed 1 base at V and 9 bases at J, with 16 bases between. The CDR3 sequence is 15 residues long.

This clonotype was recorded a few times. The chain links TRBV20-1 to TRBJ1-1; D is ambiguous. V was cut by 4 bases and J by 1 base, with 13 bases left in between. There are 14 residues in the CDR3. Germline CDR1 is DFQATT and CDR2 is SNEGSKA (reference sequence). CDR3 nucleotide sequence: TGCAGTGCTATCCCCCCCGCGCAGAACACTGAAGCTTTCTTT. Its translation: CSAIPPAQNTEAFF.

This clonotype was recorded a few times. This rearrangement joins TRBV5-1 to TRBJ2-1, with 10 bases matching TRBD2. Trimming cost V 1 base and J 6 bases; bases outside gene matches: 4. The CDR3 consists of 15 residues. Germline V lookup: CDR1 SGHRS, CDR2 YFSETQ. The CDR3, as DNA: TGCGCCAGCAGCTTGATACTAGCGGGACTCAATGAGCAGTTCTTC. Translating it yields CASSLILAGLNEQFF.